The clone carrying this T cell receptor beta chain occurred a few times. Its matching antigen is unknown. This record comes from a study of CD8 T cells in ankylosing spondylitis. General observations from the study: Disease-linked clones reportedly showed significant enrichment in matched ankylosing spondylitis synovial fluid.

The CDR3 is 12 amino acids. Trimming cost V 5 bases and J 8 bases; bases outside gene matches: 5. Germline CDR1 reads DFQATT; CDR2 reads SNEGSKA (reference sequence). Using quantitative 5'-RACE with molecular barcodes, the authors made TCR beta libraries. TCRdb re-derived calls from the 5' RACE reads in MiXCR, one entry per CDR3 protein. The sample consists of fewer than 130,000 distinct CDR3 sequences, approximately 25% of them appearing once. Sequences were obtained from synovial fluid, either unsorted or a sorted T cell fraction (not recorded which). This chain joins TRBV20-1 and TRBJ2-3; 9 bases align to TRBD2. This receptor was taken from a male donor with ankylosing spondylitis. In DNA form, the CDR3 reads TGCAGTGCTCCCGTAGCGGGAGCTACGCAGTATTTT. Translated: CSAPVAGATQYF.